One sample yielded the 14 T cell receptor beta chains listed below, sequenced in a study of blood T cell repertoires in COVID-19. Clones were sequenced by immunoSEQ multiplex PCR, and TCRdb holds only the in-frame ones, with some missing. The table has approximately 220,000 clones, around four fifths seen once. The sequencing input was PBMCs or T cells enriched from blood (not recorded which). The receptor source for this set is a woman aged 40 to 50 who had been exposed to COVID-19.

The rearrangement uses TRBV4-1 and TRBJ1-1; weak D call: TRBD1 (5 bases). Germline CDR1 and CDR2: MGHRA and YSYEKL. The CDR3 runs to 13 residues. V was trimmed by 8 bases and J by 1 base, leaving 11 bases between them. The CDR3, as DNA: TGCGCCAGCGCGCTAGGGGAGAACACTGAAGCTTTCTTT. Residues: CASALGENTEAFF.

The CDR3 sequence: CASGAGEWTGEASGYTF. As DNA, the CDR3 is TGTGCCAGTGGGGCGGGGGAATGGACAGGGGAAGCTAGTGGCTACACCTTC. The V and J genes are TRBV7-2 and TRBJ1-2; 9 positions match TRBD1. The CDR3 extends over 17 amino acids. The J segment lost 7 bases and the V segment lost 9 bases, leaving 21 bases of the junction unmatched. Germline values: CDR1 SGHTA, CDR2 FQGNSA.

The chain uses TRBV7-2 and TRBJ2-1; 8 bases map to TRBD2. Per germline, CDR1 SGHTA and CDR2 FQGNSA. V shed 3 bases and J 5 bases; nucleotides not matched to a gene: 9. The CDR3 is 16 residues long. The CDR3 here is CASSLSGGVWNNEQFF. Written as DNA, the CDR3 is TGTGCCAGCAGCTTGTCGGGGGGGGTGTGGAACAATGAGCAGTTCTTC.

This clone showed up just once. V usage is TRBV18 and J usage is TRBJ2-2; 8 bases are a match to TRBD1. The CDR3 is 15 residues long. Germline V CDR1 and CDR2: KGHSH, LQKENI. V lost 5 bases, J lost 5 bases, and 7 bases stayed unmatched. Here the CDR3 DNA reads TGTGCCAGCTCATCCGACAGGGGACGGACCGGGGAGCTGTTTTTT. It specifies CASSSDRGRTGELFF. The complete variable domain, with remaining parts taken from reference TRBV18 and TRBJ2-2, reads NAGVMQNPRHLVRRRGQEARLRCSPMKGHSHVYWYRQLPEEGLKFMVYLQKENIIDESGMPKERFSAEFPKEGPSILRIQQVVRGDSAAYFCASSSDRGRTGELFFGEGSRLTVL.

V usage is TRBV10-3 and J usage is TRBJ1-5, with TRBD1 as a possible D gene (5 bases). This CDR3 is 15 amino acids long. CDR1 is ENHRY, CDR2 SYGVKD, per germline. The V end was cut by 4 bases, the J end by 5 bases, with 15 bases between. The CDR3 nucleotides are TGTGCCATCAGTGGCCAGGGTGGCGTGGATCAGCCCCAGCATTTT. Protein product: CAISGQGGVDQPQHF.

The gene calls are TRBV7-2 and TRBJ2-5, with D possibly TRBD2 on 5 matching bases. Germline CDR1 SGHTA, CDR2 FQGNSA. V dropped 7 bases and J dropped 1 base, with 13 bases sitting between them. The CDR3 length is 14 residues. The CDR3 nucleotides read TGTGCCAGCACCCTGAGGGCCAGCCAAGAGACCCAGTACTTC. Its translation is CASTLRASQETQYF.

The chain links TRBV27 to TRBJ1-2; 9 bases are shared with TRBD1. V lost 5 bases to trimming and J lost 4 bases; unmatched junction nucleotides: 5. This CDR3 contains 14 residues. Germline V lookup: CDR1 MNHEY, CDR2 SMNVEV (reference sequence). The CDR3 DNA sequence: TGTGCCAGCAGTCTACAGGGGGCAGGCTATGGCTACACCTTC. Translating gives CASSLQGAGYGYTF.

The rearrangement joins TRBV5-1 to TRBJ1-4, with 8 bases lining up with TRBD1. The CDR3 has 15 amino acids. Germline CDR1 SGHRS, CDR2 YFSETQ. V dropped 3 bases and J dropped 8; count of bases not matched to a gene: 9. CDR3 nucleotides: TGCGCCAGCAGCTACACCCAGGGGGCCGGGGAAAAACTGTTTTTT. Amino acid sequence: CASSYTQGAGEKLFF.

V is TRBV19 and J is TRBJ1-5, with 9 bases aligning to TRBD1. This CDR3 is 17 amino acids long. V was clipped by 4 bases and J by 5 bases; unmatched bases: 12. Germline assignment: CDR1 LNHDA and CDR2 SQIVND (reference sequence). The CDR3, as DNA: TGTGCCAGTAGTACCTGGGGGACAGGGAATATGGATCAGCCCCAGCATTTT. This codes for CASSTWGTGNMDQPQHF.

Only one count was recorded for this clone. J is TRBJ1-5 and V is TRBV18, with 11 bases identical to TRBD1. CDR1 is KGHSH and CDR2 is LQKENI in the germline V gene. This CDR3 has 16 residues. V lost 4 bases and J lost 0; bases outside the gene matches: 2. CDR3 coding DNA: TGTGCCAGCTCACGGACAGGGGGCGGTAGCAATCAGCCCCAGCATTTT. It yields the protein CASSRTGGGSNQPQHF.

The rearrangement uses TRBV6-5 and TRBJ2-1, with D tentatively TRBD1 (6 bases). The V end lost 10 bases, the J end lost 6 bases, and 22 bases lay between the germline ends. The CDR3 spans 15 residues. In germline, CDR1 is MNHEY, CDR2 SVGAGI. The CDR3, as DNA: TGTGCCACCTACCTTCACAGGGTATTGAGCAATGAGCAGTTCTTC. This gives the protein CATYLHRVLSNEQFF.

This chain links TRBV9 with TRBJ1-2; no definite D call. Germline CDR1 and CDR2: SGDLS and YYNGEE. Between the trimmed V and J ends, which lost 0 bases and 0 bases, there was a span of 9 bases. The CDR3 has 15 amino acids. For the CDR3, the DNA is TGTGCCAGCAGCGTAGCTATCGGGGCTAACTATGGCTACACCTTC. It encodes CASSVAIGANYGYTF.

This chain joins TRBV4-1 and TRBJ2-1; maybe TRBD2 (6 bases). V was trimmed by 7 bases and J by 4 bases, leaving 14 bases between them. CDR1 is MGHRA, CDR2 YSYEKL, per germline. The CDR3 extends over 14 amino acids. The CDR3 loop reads CASTLRGGYNEQFF. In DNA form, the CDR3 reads TGCGCCAGCACCCTCAGAGGAGGGTACAATGAGCAGTTCTTC.

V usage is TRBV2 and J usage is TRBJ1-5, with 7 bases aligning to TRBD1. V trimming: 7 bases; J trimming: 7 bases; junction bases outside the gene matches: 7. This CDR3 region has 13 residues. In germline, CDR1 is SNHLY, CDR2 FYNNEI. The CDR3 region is CASNDREPQPQHF. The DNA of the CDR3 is TGTGCCAGCAACGACAGGGAACCCCAGCCCCAGCATTTT.